Listed here are 16 T cell receptor beta chains from one sample, sequenced in a study of human T cells and chemical hapten exposure (dated by TCRdb to the early 2020s). The meaning of the sample's time point label: pre-sensitization, week 0. Explained via the paper, the treatment or condition label denotes: therapeutic diphenylcyclopropenone sensitization with weekly scalp DPC. Library method: RACE. Sequencing instrument: NextSeq 500. In TCRdb, the public reads were trimmed at Q25 with fastp and aligned with MiXCR, with productive beta chains retained. Rows merge per CDR3 protein into single entries with the most common DNA and genes. The sample data list more than 300,000 distinct CDR3 sequences, and 4.5% to 6% of these were observed just once. Approximately 2.8% of the sample belongs to the ten largest clones. The source material was whole blood, sampled in connection with sensitization to the hapten diphenylcyclopropenone (DPC). These receptors all stem from a woman in her forties or fifties with alopecia areata. Some clones in this sample may be carry-over from other donors' samples.

This clonotype was recorded at least ten times. This rearrangement joins TRBV24-1 to TRBJ2-3, with 7 positions matching TRBD1. The V gene's germline CDR1 is KGHDR and CDR2 SFDVKD. V shed 4 bases, J shed 0 bases, and the junction held 6 bases outside the gene matches. This CDR3 has 16 amino acids. The CDR3 is CATSDRRDRSTDTQYF. CDR3 DNA sequence: TGTGCCACCAGTGACCGCCGGGACAGAAGCACAGATACGCAGTATTTT.

This clonotype was seen at least ten times. The chain employs TRBV5-6 and TRBJ1-2; D remains ambiguous. The CDR3 is 13 amino acids. V was cut by 5 bases and J by 4 bases, with 12 bases left in between. Germline V lookup: CDR1 SGHDT, CDR2 YYEEEE. The CDR3 sequence is CASSPGSSYGYTF. The CDR3 bases are TGTGCCAGCAGTCCCGGATCATCCTATGGCTACACCTTC.

The sample holds many counts of this clonotype. J is TRBJ1-3 and V is TRBV24-1; no definite D call. The CDR3 sequence is 14 residues long. V lost 3 bases, J lost 7 bases, and 12 bases lay in between. CDR1 and CDR2 (germline): KGHDR, SFDVKD. The CDR3 region is CATSDGSPSNTIYF. The CDR3 coding sequence is TGTGCCACCAGTGATGGGTCACCCTCCAACACCATATATTTT.

This clonotype was recorded many times. V gene TRBV7-8 combines with J gene TRBJ1-1; 7 bases line up with TRBD1. Germline CDR1 reads SGHVS; CDR2 reads FQNEAQ. This CDR3 has 13 residues. The V segment lost 5 bases and the J segment 5 bases; nucleotides outside the gene matches: 5. The CDR3 reads CASSPQGITEAFF. The CDR3 DNA follows: TGTGCCAGCAGCCCACAGGGGATTACTGAAGCTTTCTTT. Using reference TRBV7-8 and TRBJ1-1 for the parts outside the CDR3, the full variable domain is GAGVSQSPRYKVAKRGQDVALRCDPISGHVSLFWYQQALGQGPEFLTYFQNEAQLDKSGLPSDRFFAERPEGSVSTLKIQRTQQEDSAVYLCASSPQGITEAFFGQGTRLTVV.

This clonotype came up many times. V gene TRBV12-3 or TRBV12-4 combines with J gene TRBJ2-7; TRBD1 matches at 7 bases. Trimming at V came to 6 bases and at J to 3 bases, leaving 5 bases not matched to a gene. There are 13 residues in the CDR3. CDR3 bases: TGTGCCAGCAGCAACGGACAGGTCTACGAGCAGTACTTC. Encoded protein: CASSNGQVYEQYF.

This clonotype was counted between two and nine times. The rearrangement joins TRBV4-1 to TRBJ2-3, with unresolved D. Looked up from germline, CDR1 is MGHRA and CDR2 is YSYEKL. V dropped 2 bases and J dropped 5 bases, with 17 bases sitting between them. CDR3 length: 16 amino acids. The CDR3 DNA reads as TGCGCCAGCAGCCAATTGAACCTCCAGGCAGGAGATACGCAGTATTTT. Amino acids: CASSQLNLQAGDTQYF.

This clonotype was counted at least ten times. V is TRBV2 and J is TRBJ2-3; 8 bases are shared with TRBD1. Trimming cost V 6 bases and J 4 bases; bases outside gene matches: 9. This CDR3 has 15 residues. From germline, CDR1 is SNHLY and CDR2 FYNNEI. The CDR3 DNA sequence: TGTGCCAGCAGGGCAGGGGGCGCGAGCGCAGATACGCAGTATTTT. Translated, it gives CASRAGGASADTQYF.

This clonotype showed up many times. The chain joins TRBV11-1 to TRBJ2-3; TRBD2 matches 10 bases. V lost 4 bases and J lost 6; bases outside the gene matches: 7. This CDR3 is built from 15 residues. Germline CDR1 SGHAT, CDR2 FQDESV (reference sequence). CDR3 nucleotides: TGTGCCAGCAGCTCGTTAGCGGGGGGACCGGATACGCAGTATTTT. Its protein is CASSSLAGGPDTQYF.

This clonotype was seen a handful of times. The chain employs TRBV25-1 and TRBJ2-7; D may be TRBD2 (6 bases). The V gene's germline CDR1 is MGHDK and CDR2 SYGVNS. Trimming stripped 7 bases from V and 5 bases from J, with 12 bases between. There are 12 residues in the CDR3. The CDR3 loop reads CASTGLFDEQYF. CDR3 DNA sequence: TGTGCCAGCACGGGACTCTTCGACGAGCAGTACTTC.

The gene calls are TRBV5-1 and TRBJ2-1; D is unresolved. This CDR3 comprises 17 residues. Germline V gene sequence: CDR1 SGHRS, CDR2 YFSETQ. V lost 2 bases and J 1 base, leaving 16 bases between the germline ends. The CDR3 is CASSFGSRSRSYNEQFF. In DNA, the CDR3 is TGCGCCAGCAGCTTCGGCTCGAGGAGCCGGTCCTACAATGAGCAGTTCTTC.

This clonotype was detected ten times or more. The CDR3 loop is CASSKMDSFQETQYF. The CDR3 coding sequence is TGCGCCAGCAGCAAAATGGACAGCTTCCAAGAGACCCAGTACTTC. The chain carries TRBV5-1 and TRBJ2-5; TRBD1 is a possible D gene (6 bases). The CDR3 is made up of 15 amino acids. Germline-derived CDR1 and CDR2 are SGHRS and YFSETQ. V shed 4 bases and J shed 1 base, with 14 bases lying between them.

This chain joins TRBV29-1 and TRBJ1-4, with unresolved D. This CDR3 is built from 11 residues. The germline V gene has CDR1 SQVTM and CDR2 ANQGSEA. Trimming shortened V by 3 bases and J by 7 bases, and 6 bases separated the two germline ends. CDR3: CSVEWGEKLFF. The CDR3 DNA follows: TGCAGCGTTGAGTGGGGTGAAAAACTGTTTTTT. Based on the CDR3 plus reference TRBV29-1 and TRBJ1-4, the full variable domain is SAVISQKPSRDICQRGTSLTIQCQVDSQVTMMFWYRQQPGQSLTLIATANQGSEATYESGFVIDKFPISRPNLTFSTLTVSNMSPEDSSIYLCSVEWGEKLFFGSGTQLSVL.

The V call is TRBV7-2, the J call TRBJ2-1; D is unresolved. V lost 1 base, J lost 6 bases, and 10 bases lay in between. The CDR3 has 14 residues. Germline V CDR1 and CDR2: SGHTA, FQGNSA. The CDR3 DNA reads as TGTGCCAGCAGCTTAGGAGCGAGTAGCAATGAGCAGTTCTTC. This sequence encodes CASSLGASSNEQFF.

The chain combines TRBV27 with TRBJ2-7; tentatively, D is TRBD1 or TRBD2 (7 bases each). Looked up from germline, CDR1 is MNHEY and CDR2 is SMNVEV (reference sequence). This CDR3 region has 14 residues. V shed 6 bases and J shed 6 bases, with 18 bases lying between them. The CDR3 sequence is CASRPGRGLGEQYF. Written as DNA, the CDR3 is TGTGCCAGCAGACCAGGGAGGGGGCTAGGCGAGCAGTACTTC.

This clonotype was seen at least ten times. The chain links TRBV28 to TRBJ2-2; possibly TRBD1 or TRBD2 for D (5 bases each). V lost 5 bases, J lost 2 bases, and 12 bases lay in between. Per germline, CDR1 MDHEN and CDR2 SYDVKM. This CDR3 comprises 15 residues. The CDR3 protein is CASSAPGTNTGELFF. The CDR3 nucleotides read TGTGCCAGCAGTGCACCCGGGACCAACACCGGGGAGCTGTTTTTT.

This clonotype was observed at least ten times. This chain connects TRBV6-2 or TRBV6-3 to TRBJ2-5, with TRBD1 identical over 8 bases. Germline assignment: CDR1 MNHEY and CDR2 SVGEGT. Trimming took 0 bases from V and 4 from J; bases not matched to a gene: 4. CDR3 length: 15 residues. CDR3 DNA: TGTGCCAGCAGTTACTCAGACAGGGGTGTAGAGACCCAGTACTTC. Its translation is CASSYSDRGVETQYF.